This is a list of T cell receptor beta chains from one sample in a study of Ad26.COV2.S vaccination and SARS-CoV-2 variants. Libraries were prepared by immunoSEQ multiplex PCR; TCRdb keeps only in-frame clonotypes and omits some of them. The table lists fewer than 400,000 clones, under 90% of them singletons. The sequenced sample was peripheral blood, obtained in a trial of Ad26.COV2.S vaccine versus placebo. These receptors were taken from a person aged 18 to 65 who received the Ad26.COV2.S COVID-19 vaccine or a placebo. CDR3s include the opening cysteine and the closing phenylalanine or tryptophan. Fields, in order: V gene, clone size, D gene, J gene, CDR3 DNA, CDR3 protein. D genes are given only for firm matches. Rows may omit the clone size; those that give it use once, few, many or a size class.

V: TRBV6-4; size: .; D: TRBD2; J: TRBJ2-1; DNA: TGTGCCAGCAGTGAAGTAGCGGGAACCCACAATGAGCAGTTCTTC; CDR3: CASSEVAGTHNEQFF
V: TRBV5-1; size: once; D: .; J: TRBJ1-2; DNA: TGCGCCAGCAGGCCGGGCAGGGATTATGGCTACACCTTC; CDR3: CASRPGRDYGYTF
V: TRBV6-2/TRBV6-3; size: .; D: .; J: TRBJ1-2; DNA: TGTGCCAGCAGTCCGCCAAGCGCTGGGATGAAGTATGGCTACACCTTC; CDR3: CASSPPSAGMKYGYTF
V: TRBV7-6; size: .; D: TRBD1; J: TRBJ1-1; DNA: TGTGCCAGCAGCTTAGCGGTACAGGGGGGGCCTGAAGCTTTCTTT; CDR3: CASSLAVQGGPEAFF
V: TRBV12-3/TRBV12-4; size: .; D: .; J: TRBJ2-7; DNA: TGTGCCAGCAGTTTTCAGGGGCCCTACGAGCAGTACTTC; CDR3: CASSFQGPYEQYF
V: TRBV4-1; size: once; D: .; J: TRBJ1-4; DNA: TGCGCCAGCAGCCAAACACCAAACGAAAAACTGTTTTTT; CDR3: CASSQTPNEKLFF
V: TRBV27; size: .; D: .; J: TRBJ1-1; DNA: TGTGCCAGCAGTTTACAGATGAACACTGAAGCTTTCTTT; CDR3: CASSLQMNTEAFF
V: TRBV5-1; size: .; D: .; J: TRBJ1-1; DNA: TGCGCCAGCTCCCCAGAGCCTATGAACACTGAAGCTTTCTTT; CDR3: CASSPEPMNTEAFF
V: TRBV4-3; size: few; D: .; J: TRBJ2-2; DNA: TGCGCCAGCAGCCAAGAGTTCGCCGACGGGGACACCGGGGAGCTGTTTTTT; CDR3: CASSQEFADGDTGELFF
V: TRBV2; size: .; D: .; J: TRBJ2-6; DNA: TGTGCCAGCAGCTCTTCCTCTGGGGCCAACGTCCTGACTTTC; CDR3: CASSSSSGANVLTF
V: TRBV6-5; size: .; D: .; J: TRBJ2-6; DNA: TGTGCCAGCAGTTTTTTCTTCTCTGGGGCCAACGTCCTGACTTTC; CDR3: CASSFFFSGANVLTF
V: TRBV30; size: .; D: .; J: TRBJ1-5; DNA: TGTGCCTGGACCCCCGCCAGGGTGCCCCGGCATCATCAGCCCCAGCATTTT; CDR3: CAWTPARVPRHHQPQHF
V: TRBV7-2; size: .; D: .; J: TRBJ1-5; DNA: TGTGCCAGCAGCTTGGCGGGACTGGGCCTGGGTCAGCCCCAGCATTTT; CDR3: CASSLAGLGLGQPQHF
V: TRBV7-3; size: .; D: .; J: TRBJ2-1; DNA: TGTGCCAGCAGCTTAAAGCCGGGGCTATCTAACAATGAGCAGTTCTTC; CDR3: CASSLKPGLSNNEQFF
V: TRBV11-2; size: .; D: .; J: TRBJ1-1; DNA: TGTGCCAGCAGCTCACTGGGACATGGCACTGAAGCTTTCTTT; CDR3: CASSSLGHGTEAFF
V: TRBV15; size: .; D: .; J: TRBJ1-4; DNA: TGTGCCACCAGCGAAGACCCCCGCAGGAGTGAAAAACTGTTTTTT; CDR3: CATSEDPRRSEKLFF
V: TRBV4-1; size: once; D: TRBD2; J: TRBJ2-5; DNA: TGCGCCAGCAGCTTTCGACTAGCGGGGCTCCTCCAAGAGACCCAGTACTTC; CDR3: CASSFRLAGLLQETQYF
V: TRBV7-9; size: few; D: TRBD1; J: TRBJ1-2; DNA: TGTGCCAGCAGCGTCCCCTACAGGGGCCATGGCTACACCTTC; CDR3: CASSVPYRGHGYTF
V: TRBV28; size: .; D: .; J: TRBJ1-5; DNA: TGTGCCATTAGAGGGCCCTATAGCAATCAGCCCCAGCATTTT; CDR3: CAIRGPYSNQPQHF
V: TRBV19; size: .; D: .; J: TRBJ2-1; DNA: TGTGCCGCAAAGGGACTCTCCACCCTTGGCGGCAATGAGCAGTTCTTC; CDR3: CAAKGLSTLGGNEQFF
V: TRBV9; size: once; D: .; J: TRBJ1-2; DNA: TGTGCCAGCAGCGTAGACACGGGGGCTGGGTATGGCTACACCTTC; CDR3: CASSVDTGAGYGYTF
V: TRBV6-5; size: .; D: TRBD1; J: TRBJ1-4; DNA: TGTGCCAGCAGTCCGACAGGGTCCGGAAAACTGTTTTTT; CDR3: CASSPTGSGKLFF
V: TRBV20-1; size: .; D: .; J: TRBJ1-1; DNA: TGCAGTGCTAGAGGCAACACTGAAGCTTTCTTT; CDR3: CSARGNTEAFF
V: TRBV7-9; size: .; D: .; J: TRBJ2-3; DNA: TGTGCCAGCAGCTCCAGCGCCAGATCTAGCACAGATACGCAGTATTTT; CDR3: CASSSSARSSTDTQYF
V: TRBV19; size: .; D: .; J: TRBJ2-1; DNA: TGTGCCAGTAGTATTTCGAGTACACGCTCCTACAATGAGCAGTTCTTC; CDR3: CASSISSTRSYNEQFF
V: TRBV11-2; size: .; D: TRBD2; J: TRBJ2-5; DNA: TGTGCCAGCAGCTTAGCCGGGGGGAAGAATGCGGAGACCCAGTACTTC; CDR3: CASSLAGGKNAETQYF
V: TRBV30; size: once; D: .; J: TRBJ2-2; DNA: TGTGCCTGGATTCAGTGGGACGGACCAATTAACACCGGGGAGCTGTTTTTT; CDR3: CAWIQWDGPINTGELFF
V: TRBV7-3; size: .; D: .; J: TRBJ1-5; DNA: TGTGCCAGCAGCTTCCAGGCCAATCAGCCCCAGCATTTT; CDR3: CASSFQANQPQHF
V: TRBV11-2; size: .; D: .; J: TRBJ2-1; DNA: TGTGCCAGCAGCTCACAGCTACATATAAACAATGAGCAGTTCTTC; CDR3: CASSSQLHINNEQFF
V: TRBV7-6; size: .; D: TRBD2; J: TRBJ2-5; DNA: TGTGCCAGCAGCTTAGCGGGCGGGAGTGGAGAGACCCAGTACTTC; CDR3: CASSLAGGSGETQYF
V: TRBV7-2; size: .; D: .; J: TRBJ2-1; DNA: TGTGCCAGCAGCCCCCGCCGCCTAGGCAATGAGCAGTTCTTC; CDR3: CASSPRRLGNEQFF
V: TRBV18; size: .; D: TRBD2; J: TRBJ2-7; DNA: TGTGCCAGCTCTCGGAACGGGGGGGCTCGGTACGAGCAGTACTTC; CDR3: CASSRNGGARYEQYF
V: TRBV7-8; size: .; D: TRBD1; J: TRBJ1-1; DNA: TGTGCCAGCAGCCCGCGGGACAGGGGGGGGAACACTGAAGCTTTCTTT; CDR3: CASSPRDRGGNTEAFF
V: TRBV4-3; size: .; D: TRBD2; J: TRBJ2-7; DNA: TGCGCCAGCAGCCCCTTAGCGGGAGCAACCTACGAGCAGTACTTC; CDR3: CASSPLAGATYEQYF
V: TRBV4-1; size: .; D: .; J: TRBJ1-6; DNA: TGCGCCAGCAGCCAACCCCGGTCGGGGACGGATTCACCCCTCCACTTT; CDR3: CASSQPRSGTDSPLHF
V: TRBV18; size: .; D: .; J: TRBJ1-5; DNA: TGTGCCAGCTCACCACCGCGCGAGGGGTCTATCCGCAATCAGCCCCAGCATTTT; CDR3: CASSPPREGSIRNQPQHF
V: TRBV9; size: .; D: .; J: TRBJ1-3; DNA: TGTGCCAGCAGTCCCGGGACCGCCGGAAACACCATATATTTT; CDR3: CASSPGTAGNTIYF
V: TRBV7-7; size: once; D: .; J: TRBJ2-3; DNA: TGTGCCAGCAGCGCGGGACTCGGTAGCACAGATACGCAGTATTTT; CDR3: CASSAGLGSTDTQYF